This TCR beta chain emerged from a study of T cells in Graves' hyperthyroidism and ophthalmopathy. Template material for amplifying TCR beta CDR3 regions consisted of RNA transcripts. RT-PCR in the first round (using the HTBI primer set) targeted the TCR CDR3. TCRdb re-called the multiplex PCR reads with MiXCR, one entry per CDR3 protein. The table records roughly 500,000 distinct CDR3 sequences, approximately 44% of them present only once. V lost 3 bases and J lost 6, with 13 bases in between. The CDR3 contains 14 residues. CDR1 and CDR2 from the germline V gene are SGDLS and YYNGEE. The sequenced material came from peripheral blood or thyroid tissue (not recorded which). This clonotype originated in an adult woman with Graves' disease, either hyperthyroidism or ophthalmopathy (not recorded which). The rearrangement links TRBV9 to TRBJ2-4; D is possibly TRBD1 (6 bases). Here the CDR3 reads CASSARDTVNIQYF. The DNA of the CDR3 is TGTGCCAGCAGCGCCCGGGACACGGTAAACATTCAGTACTTC. Full variable domain (missing parts from reference TRBV9 and TRBJ2-4): DSGVTQTPKHLITATGQRVTLRCSPRSGDLSVYWYQQSLDQGLQFLIQYYNGEERAKGNILERFSAQQFPDLHSELNLSSLELGDSALYFCASSARDTVNIQYFGAGTRLSVL.